These T cell receptor beta chains were read from a single sample in a study of OX40 agonist ivuxolimab in advanced cancers. Some clones are missing from TCRdb's copy, which holds only in-frame ones; the method was immunoSEQ multiplex PCR. The table records about 80,000 clones, more than 80% of them present only once. This sample comprised CD4+ or CD8+ T cells sorted from blood, obtained in a trial of the OX40 agonist ivuxolimab. These receptors originate from an adult with an advanced solid tumor such as melanoma, head and neck, liver or kidney cancer. Each CDR3 is given with its conserved first and last residue. A D gene is named only where the DNA matches it firmly. Size is omitted from some rows. Given values are once, few, many or a class for expanded clones.

v_gene	d_gene	j_gene	abundance	CDR3aa	CDR3nt
TRBV28	.	TRBJ1-2	.	CASSFVQGQGANYGYTF	TGTGCCAGCAGTTTTGTCCAGGGGCAAGGGGCTAACTATGGCTACACCTTC
TRBV28	TRBD1	TRBJ1-1	.	CASSPGGANTEAFF	TGTGCCAGCAGTCCAGGGGGCGCAAACACTGAAGCTTTCTTT
TRBV29-1	.	TRBJ2-2	.	CSVERGGGELFF	TGCAGCGTTGAAAGAGGGGGTGGGGAGCTGTTTTTT
TRBV9	TRBD2	TRBJ2-1	.	CASSRLAGGTSYNEQFF	TGTGCCAGCAGCCGACTAGCGGGAGGTACTTCCTACAATGAGCAGTTCTTC
TRBV7-2	TRBD1	TRBJ1-4	.	CASSLDRVGEKLFF	TGTGCCAGCAGCTTGGACAGGGTTGGTGAAAAACTGTTTTTT
TRBV2	.	TRBJ2-7	few	CASRLYEQYF	TGTGCCAGCAGGCTCTACGAGCAGTACTTC
TRBV9	TRBD2	TRBJ2-1	.	CASSVARPSGDNEQFF	TGTGCCAGCAGCGTAGCTCGTCCTAGCGGGGACAATGAGCAGTTCTTC
TRBV23-1	TRBD1	TRBJ2-7	once	CASTVGGQTYEQYF	TGCGCCAGCACAGTAGGGGGACAGACCTACGAGCAGTACTTC
TRBV7-9	TRBD1	TRBJ2-2	.	CASSLAGGPGELFF	TGTGCCAGCAGCTTGGCAGGGGGCCCCGGGGAGCTGTTTTTT
TRBV13	TRBD1	TRBJ2-7	once	CASSMRTGIVREQYF	TGTGCCAGCAGCATGAGGACAGGGATCGTGCGCGAGCAGTACTTC
TRBV5-6	.	TRBJ2-3	.	CASSLVSGRDTDTQYF	TGTGCCAGCAGCTTGGTGTCGGGCAGGGACACAGATACGCAGTATTTT
TRBV19	.	TRBJ1-2	once	CASSIGAQANYGYTF	TGTGCCAGTAGTATCGGGGCCCAGGCAAACTATGGCTACACCTTC
TRBV6-6	.	TRBJ2-1	.	CASSQRGEQFF	TGTGCCAGCAGCCAACGGGGTGAGCAGTTCTTC
TRBV15	.	TRBJ2-2	.	CATSGGYTGELFF	TGTGCCACCAGCGGGGGGTACACCGGGGAGCTGTTTTTT
TRBV27	TRBD2	TRBJ2-1	.	CASSFRTSGHYNEQFF	TGTGCCAGCAGTTTCCGGACTAGCGGACACTACAATGAGCAGTTCTTC
TRBV10-3	.	TRBJ1-4	.	CAISESGNPLFF	TGTGCCATCAGTGAGTCCGGGAACCCCTTGTTTTTT
TRBV6-5	.	TRBJ1-1	.	CASRMEERLGAFF	TGTGCCAGCAGGATGGAAGAGCGGCTGGGGGCTTTCTTT
TRBV15	.	TRBJ1-2	few	CATSGTRANYGYTF	TGTGCCACCAGCGGAACTAGAGCTAACTATGGCTACACCTTC
TRBV10-3	.	TRBJ2-7	.	CAIGPRETRSYEQYF	TGTGCCATCGGGCCCAGAGAGACGCGGTCCTACGAGCAGTACTTC
TRBV9	.	TRBJ1-3	.	CASAQGPSGNTIYF	TGTGCCAGCGCCCAGGGGCCCTCTGGAAACACCATATATTTT
TRBV6-5	.	TRBJ1-3	.	CASSIGFYGNTIYF	TGTGCCAGCAGTATAGGGTTTTATGGAAACACCATATATTTT
TRBV11-3	.	TRBJ2-7	.	CASSFGPRGSYEQYF	TGTGCCAGCAGCTTTGGTCCCAGGGGATCCTACGAGCAGTACTTC
TRBV11-3	TRBD1	TRBJ2-1	.	CASSSQSVKPGQSSYNEQFF	TGTGCCAGCAGCTCTCAAAGTGTCAAACCGGGACAGAGCTCCTACAATGAGCAGTTCTTC
TRBV28	TRBD1	TRBJ2-7	.	CASSSGTGGGYEQYF	TGTGCCAGCAGTTCAGGGACAGGGGGCGGTTACGAGCAGTACTTC
TRBV19	TRBD1	TRBJ2-2	.	CATQDRGTGELFF	TGTGCCACCCAGGACAGGGGCACCGGGGAGCTGTTTTTT
TRBV28	TRBD2	TRBJ2-3	.	CASSMLAGTDTQYF	TGTGCCAGCAGTATGCTAGCGGGCACAGATACGCAGTATTTT
TRBV7-2	.	TRBJ2-7	.	CASSLAYRNYEQYF	TGTGCCAGCAGCCTAGCCTATAGAAATTACGAGCAGTACTTC
TRBV5-1	TRBD2	TRBJ2-2	.	CASSLGLAGTGELFF	TGCGCCAGCAGCTTGGGACTAGCGGGTACCGGGGAGCTGTTTTTT
TRBV6-4	.	TRBJ1-6	.	CASRNEGNSPLHF	TGTGCCAGCAGGAACGAGGGGAACTCACCCCTCCACTTT
TRBV7-9	.	TRBJ2-5	.	CASSFSQLGAQYF	TGTGCCAGCAGCTTCTCCCAGCTTGGGGCCCAGTACTTC
TRBV10-3	.	TRBJ2-3	.	CAISGVTDTQYF	TGTGCCATCAGTGGGGTGACAGATACGCAGTATTTT
TRBV11-2	TRBD2	TRBJ2-1	.	CASSLVLAGVGEQFF	TGTGCCAGCAGCTTAGTGCTAGCGGGAGTCGGTGAGCAGTTCTTC
TRBV18	.	TRBJ1-2	few	CASSPQGGPGYGYTF	TGTGCCAGCTCACCACAAGGGGGACCTGGGTATGGCTACACCTTC
TRBV19	TRBD2	TRBJ2-1	.	CASSSPGLAYEQFF	TGTGCCAGTAGTTCCCCGGGACTAGCATATGAGCAGTTCTTC
TRBV7-9	TRBD2	TRBJ2-3	.	CASNPGLFHTDTQYF	TGTGCCAGCAACCCGGGACTATTCCACACAGATACGCAGTATTTT
TRBV7-6	.	TRBJ1-3	few	CASSLGPTGSSGNTIYF	TGTGCCAGCAGCCTTGGACCCACAGGCAGCTCTGGAAACACCATATATTTT
TRBV6-1	.	TRBJ2-1	.	CASSTALSYNEQFF	TGTGCCAGCAGTACCGCCCTTTCCTACAATGAGCAGTTCTTC